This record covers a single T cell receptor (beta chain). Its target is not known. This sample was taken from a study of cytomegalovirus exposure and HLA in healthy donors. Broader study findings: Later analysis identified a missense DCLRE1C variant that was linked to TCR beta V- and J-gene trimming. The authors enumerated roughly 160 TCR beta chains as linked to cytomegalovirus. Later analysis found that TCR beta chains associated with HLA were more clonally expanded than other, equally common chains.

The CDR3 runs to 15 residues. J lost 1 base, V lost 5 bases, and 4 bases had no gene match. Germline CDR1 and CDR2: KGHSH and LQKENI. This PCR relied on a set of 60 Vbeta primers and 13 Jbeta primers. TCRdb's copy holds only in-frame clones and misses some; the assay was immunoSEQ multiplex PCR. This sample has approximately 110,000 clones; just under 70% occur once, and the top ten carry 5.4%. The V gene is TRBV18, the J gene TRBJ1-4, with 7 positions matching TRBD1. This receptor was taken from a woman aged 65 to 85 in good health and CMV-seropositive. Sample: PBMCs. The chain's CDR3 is CASSSNRGTNEKLFF. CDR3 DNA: TGTGCCAGCTCATCTAACAGGGGAACTAATGAAAAACTGTTTTTT.